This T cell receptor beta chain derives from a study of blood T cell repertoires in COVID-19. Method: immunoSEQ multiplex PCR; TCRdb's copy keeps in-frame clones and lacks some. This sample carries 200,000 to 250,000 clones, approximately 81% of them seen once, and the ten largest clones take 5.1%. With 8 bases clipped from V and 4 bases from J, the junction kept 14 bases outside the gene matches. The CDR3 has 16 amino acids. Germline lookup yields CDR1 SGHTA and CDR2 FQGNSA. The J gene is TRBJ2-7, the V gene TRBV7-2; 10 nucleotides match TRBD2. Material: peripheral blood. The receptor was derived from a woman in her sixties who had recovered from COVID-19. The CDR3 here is CASGWASGGLSYEQYF. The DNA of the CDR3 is TGTGCCAGCGGTTGGGCTAGCGGGGGCCTTTCATACGAGCAGTACTTC. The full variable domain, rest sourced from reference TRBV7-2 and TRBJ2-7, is GAGVSQSPSNKVTEKGKDVELRCDPISGHTALYWYRQSLGQGLEFLIYFQGNSAPDKSGLPSDRFSAERTGGSVSTLTIQRTQQEDSAVYLCASGWASGGLSYEQYFGPGTRLTVT.